The 16 T cell receptor beta chains below come from one sample, sequenced in a study of immune evolution from preneoplasia to lung adenocarcinoma. The table came from immunoSEQ multiplex PCR; TCRdb's copy has only in-frame clones and leaves some out. The repertoire holds 7,000 to 9,000 clones, with 83% as singletons. Source material: FFPE minimally invasive lung adenocarcinoma tissue. The receptors stem from a person aged 65 to 85 with lung adenocarcinoma.

The chain carries TRBV7-9 and TRBJ1-5, with D maybe TRBD1 (6 bases). Trimming removed 3 bases at V and 5 bases at J, with 17 bases between. The CDR3 totals 16 residues. Germline V lookup: CDR1 SEHNR, CDR2 FQNEAQ (reference sequence). In nucleotides, the CDR3 is TGTGCCAGCAGCTTGGGGGCGACAGGACAAGATCAGCCCCAGCATTTT. Its translation: CASSLGATGQDQPQHF.

On this clone: A read error may account for a junction end that differs from germline. The chain combines TRBV7-7 with TRBJ2-5; TRBD2 agrees at 11 bases. CDR3 size: 18 residues. CDR1 and CDR2 from the germline V gene are SSHAT and FNYEAQ (reference sequence). Written as DNA, the CDR3 is TGTGCTAGCAGCTTAGTGGGGAGACTAGCGGGGCTTGTGGAGACCCAGTACTTC. Protein: CASSLVGRLAGLVETQYF.

The CDR3 is CASSVNRAPREQFF. The CDR3 DNA reads TGTGCCAGCAGCGTCAACAGGGCCCCAAGGGAGCAGTTCTTC. The gene calls are TRBV9 and TRBJ2-1; D is perhaps TRBD1 (6 bases). Trimming cost V 2 bases and J 10 bases, with 16 bases left between them. CDR1 SGDLS and CDR2 YYNGEE come from the germline V gene. CDR3 size: 14 residues.

The genes are TRBV29-1 and TRBJ1-2; D unclear. CDR3 length: 14 amino acids. The V end lost 3 bases, the J end lost 4 bases, and 15 bases lay between the germline ends. Germline assignment: CDR1 SQVTM and CDR2 ANQGSEA. The CDR3 DNA follows: TGCAGCGTTGATGTCGCGGGGAGGGCCTATGGCTACACCTTC. The encoded protein is CSVDVAGRAYGYTF.

The gene calls are TRBV7-9 and TRBJ2-7; TRBD1 agrees at 11 bases. The trim removed 5 bases at V and 6 bases at J, leaving 12 bases unmatched. The germline gives CDR1 SEHNR, CDR2 FQNEAQ (reference sequence). CDR3 length equals 16 residues. The chain's CDR3 is CASSTPGQGALSEQYF. Here the CDR3 DNA reads TGTGCCAGCAGCACCCCAGGACAGGGGGCGCTTTCCGAGCAGTACTTC. The full variable domain, its missing parts supplied by reference TRBV7-9 and TRBJ2-7, is DTGVSQNPRHKITKRGQNVTFRCDPISEHNRLYWYRQTLGQGPEFLTYFQNEAQLEKSRLLSDRFSAERPKGSFSTLEIQRTEQGDSAMYLCASSTPGQGALSEQYFGPGTRLTVT.

The chain employs TRBV29-1 and TRBJ1-4; weak D call: TRBD1 (5 bases). Trimming cost V 4 bases and J 7 bases, with 19 bases left between them. Germline loops: CDR1 SQVTM, CDR2 ANQGSEA. This CDR3 contains 15 residues. The CDR3 bases are TGCAGCGTTGGAGGAGTTGTGGGGGTTGGTGAAAAACTGTTTTTT. As protein: CSVGGVVGVGEKLFF.

The chain recombines TRBV5-4 with TRBJ1-4, with TRBD1 as a possible D gene (5 bases). Germline values: CDR1 SGHNT, CDR2 YYREEE (reference sequence). Between the trimmed V and J ends, which lost 5 bases and 5 bases, there was a span of 16 bases. CDR3 length equals 15 residues. Here the CDR3 DNA reads TGTGCCAGCAGTCGTAGGGACGGAGTAAATGAAAAACTGTTTTTT. Translating it yields CASSRRDGVNEKLFF.

This sequence joins TRBV11-2 and TRBJ2-2; 11 nucleotides agree with TRBD1. The V and J ends lost 3 bases and 7 bases, in that order; junction bases with no gene match: 7. CDR1 SGHAT and CDR2 FQNNGV come from the germline V gene. This CDR3 contains 16 residues. CDR3 bases: TGTGCCAGCAGCTTGGGGACAGGGGGGACGGTCGGGGAGCTGTTTTTT. Translating it yields CASSLGTGGTVGELFF.

This chain joins TRBV30 and TRBJ1-3, with D maybe TRBD1 (5 bases). Germline assignment: CDR1 GTSNPN and CDR2 SVGIG (reference sequence). The V and J ends lost 2 bases and 1 base respectively, with 9 bases between them. The CDR3 covers 14 residues. The CDR3: CAWSTGRSGNTIYF. The CDR3 nucleotides read TGTGCCTGGAGTACAGGAAGATCTGGAAACACCATATATTTT.

The chain carries TRBV19 and TRBJ2-1, with 9 nucleotides matching TRBD2. Trimming cost V 6 bases and J 8 bases; bases outside gene matches: 11. Germline CDR1 LNHDA, CDR2 SQIVND (reference sequence). CDR3 length equals 15 residues. The CDR3 coding sequence is TGTGCCAGTAGCCGTCCGGGACTAGCTGCCTATGAGCAGTTCTTC. Its protein product is CASSRPGLAAYEQFF.

The chain links TRBV6-1 to TRBJ2-3; no reliable D call. V dropped 5 bases and J dropped 4 bases, with 10 bases sitting between them. Germline values: CDR1 MNHNS, CDR2 SASEGT. This CDR3 is 13 amino acids long. CDR3 in DNA: TGTGCCAGCAGTCCCCCTGGGGCAGATACGCAGTATTTT. Protein product: CASSPPGADTQYF.

J is TRBJ1-2 and V is TRBV30, with D perhaps matching TRBD1 (6 bases). This CDR3 region has 10 residues. Per germline, CDR1 GTSNPN and CDR2 SVGIG (reference sequence). V was trimmed by 7 bases and J by 8 bases, leaving 11 bases between them. CDR3 DNA: TGTGCCTCTTCGGACAGCGGCTACACCTTC. Its protein is CASSDSGYTF. Complete variable domain (other parts from reference TRBV30 and TRBJ1-2): SQTIHQWPATLVQPVGSPLSLECTVEGTSNPNLYWYRQAAGRGLQLLFYSVGIGQISSEVPQNLSASRPQDRQFILSSKKLLLSDSGFYLCASSDSGYTFGSGTRLTVV.

The chain employs TRBV19 and TRBJ2-1; D call uncertain. V was cut by 3 bases and J by 10 bases, with 7 bases left in between. Per germline, CDR1 LNHDA and CDR2 SQIVND (reference sequence). The CDR3 runs to 11 residues. The CDR3 coding sequence is TGTGCCAGTAGTATCGGGCGCGAGCAGTTCTTC. Amino acid sequence: CASSIGREQFF.

The chain recombines TRBV10-3 with TRBJ2-3; 12 bases are shared with TRBD2. CDR1 is ENHRY, CDR2 SYGVKD, per germline. This CDR3 has 15 residues. With V trimmed by 10 bases and J by 5 bases, 10 bases remained unmatched. This chain's CDR3 is CATHPKTSGRDTQYF. The CDR3 bases are TGTGCCACCCATCCCAAGACTAGCGGGAGAGATACGCAGTATTTT.

The rearrangement joins TRBV29-1 to TRBJ1-2, with 7 bases fitting TRBD1. Looked up from germline, CDR1 is SQVTM and CDR2 is ANQGSEA. The CDR3 has 14 residues. The V segment lost 0 bases and the J segment 1 base; nucleotides outside the gene matches: 2. The DNA for the CDR3 is TGCAGCGTTGAAGAGACAGGGCTTAACTATGGCTACACCTTC. It translates to CSVEETGLNYGYTF.

The chain combines TRBV6-1 with TRBJ2-7; 7 positions agree with TRBD2. The junction had 4 bases not matched to a gene; V was cut back by 2 bases and J by 12 bases. The CDR3 sequence is 11 residues long. The germline V gene encodes CDR1 MNHNS and CDR2 SASEGT. The CDR3 DNA follows: TGTGCCAGCAGTGAATGGGGGGGGACGTACTTC. Translation: CASSEWGGTYF.